The next 3 T cell receptor beta chains were all read from a single sample in a study of tumor-infiltrating lymphocytes in primary liver carcinoma. The authors took blood RNA from unsorted whole blood and also extracted germline DNA. Making TCR beta cDNA involved 400 to 600 ng total RNA and a constant-region primer. Three nested multiplex PCR rounds, a slightly modified ARM-PCR, produced the libraries for TCR beta. TRBV1-TRBV30 forward and Cbeta reverse primers drove the first two roughly 10-cycle rounds. TCRdb re-analysed the multiplex PCR reads in MiXCR, keeping a single row per CDR3 protein. The table lists 200,000 or so distinct CDR3 sequences, about 61% of them singletons, with around 7.1% in the top ten. Sequenced input: peripheral blood. These receptors all come from a woman aged 55-69 years with primary liver carcinoma and hepatitis B virus infection.

The rearrangement links TRBV28 to TRBJ1-2; no definite D call. Germline values: CDR1 MDHEN, CDR2 SYDVKM. The CDR3 covers 12 residues. V was cut by 5 bases and J by 7 bases, with 11 bases left in between. In nucleotides, the CDR3 is TGTGCCAGCAGTGAAGCGACGGGTGGCTACACCTTC. Its protein product is CASSEATGGYTF.

The chain couples TRBV7-9 to TRBJ2-1, with TRBD2 identical over 13 bases. Germline assignment: CDR1 SEHNR and CDR2 FQNEAQ (reference sequence). The V gene end was trimmed by 0 bases and the J gene end by 7 bases; junction bases not matched to a gene: 9. The CDR3 is 18 amino acids. The CDR3 spells CASSLASGLAGVRNEQFF. For the CDR3, the DNA is TGTGCCAGCAGCTTAGCCTCCGGACTAGCGGGAGTTAGGAATGAGCAGTTCTTC.

CDR3 DNA sequence: TGTGCCAACCTCTTAGGGTGGGGGGCCCGGGGAGATACGCAGTATTTT. Translation: CANLLGWGARGDTQYF. The chain employs TRBV12-3 or TRBV12-4 and TRBJ2-3, with D possibly called TRBD1 or TRBD2 (6 bases each). The CDR3 length is 16 residues. V lost 10 bases and J lost 5, with 25 bases in between.